This TCR beta chain was identified in a study of OX40 agonist ivuxolimab in advanced cancers. As for the study in general: One patient with hepatocellular carcinoma and two with cutaneous melanoma, three in all, had partial responses.

Points from the study as a whole: The CD4+ and CD8+ T cells in the blood had expanded clonally by week 6 at 0.1 to 3.0 mg/kg.

Libraries were prepared by immunoSEQ multiplex PCR; TCRdb keeps only in-frame clonotypes and omits some of them. The sample records 60,000 to 80,000 clones, 70% to 80% being singletons. The CDR3 is made up of 16 amino acids. V shed 0 bases and J 5 bases; nucleotides not matched to a gene: 7. Germline loops: CDR1 SGDLS, CDR2 YYNGEE. About this clone: What it binds is not known.

J is TRBJ2-2 and V is TRBV9, with 7 bases fitting TRBD2. The input for sequencing was CD4+ or CD8+ T cells sorted from blood, taken in a trial of the OX40 agonist ivuxolimab. The sequence was collected from an adult with an advanced solid tumor such as melanoma, head and neck, liver or kidney cancer. The CDR3 spells CASSVAGGGFTGELFF. For the CDR3, the DNA is TGTGCCAGCAGCGTAGCGGGCGGGGGTTTTACCGGGGAGCTGTTTTTT.